The next 8 T cell receptor beta chains were all read from a single sample in a study of regulatory T cells in long-lasting Graves disease. iRepertoire HTBI primers and Arm-PCR of CDR3 regions built TCR beta libraries. From the multiplex PCR reads, TCRdb called clonotypes with MiXCR, one entry per CDR3 protein. This table holds fewer than 650,000 distinct CDR3 sequences, 15% to 20% found once. Time point meaning: newly diagnosed GD, antithyroid drugs for less than 3 months. The authors made the TCR library using RNA they extracted from PBMCs. This sample also appeared in a second study, on T cells in Graves' hyperthyroidism and ophthalmopathy.

This sample comprised peripheral blood mononuclear cells (PBMCs), obtained at new diagnosis, from a patient treated with antithyroid drugs. All receptors come from a man in his late teens or twenties with Graves disease.

The chain has TRBV5-1 and TRBJ1-1; D is undetermined. V was trimmed by 6 bases and J by 11 bases, leaving 14 bases between them. Germline assignment: CDR1 SGHRS and CDR2 YFSETQ. The CDR3 consists of 11 residues. The CDR3 here is CASNLGSMAFF. In nucleotides, the CDR3 is TGCGCCAGCAACCTAGGGAGTATGGCTTTCTTT.

This clonotype was observed many times. The J gene is TRBJ2-3, the V gene TRBV20-1; D is unclear. Trimming left V 6 bases short and J 5 bases short, with 9 bases between. The CDR3 is 11 amino acids. Germline CDR1 reads DFQATT; CDR2 reads SNEGSKA (reference sequence). For the CDR3, the DNA is TGCAGTGCCTCTCTCGGAGATACGCAGTATTTT. It is translated as CSASLGDTQYF.

This rearrangement joins TRBV20-1 to TRBJ2-7; D remains ambiguous. Between the trimmed V and J ends, which lost 5 bases and 2 bases, there was a span of 16 bases. Germline assignment: CDR1 DFQATT and CDR2 SNEGSKA (reference sequence). This CDR3 has 14 residues. The CDR3 loop reads CSAGPPQRPYEQYF. The CDR3 bases are TGCAGTGCTGGACCCCCGCAGAGGCCCTACGAGCAGTACTTC.

This clonotype was observed many times. A junction end diverges from the germline sequence, so it may reflect a read error. V usage is TRBV28 and J usage is TRBJ2-3; D gene unclear. The length of the CDR3 is 14 residues. Germline V lookup: CDR1 MDHEN, CDR2 SYDVKM. The CDR3 loop reads CASTLSGGLGTQYF. The CDR3 DNA sequence: TGTGCCAGCACTTTATCGGGTGGGCTGGGTACGCAGTATTTT.

The table lists this clonotype with a few counts. This chain uses TRBV20-1 with TRBJ2-1; TRBD2 matches at 12 bases. In germline, CDR1 is DFQATT, CDR2 SNEGSKA (reference sequence). The CDR3 length is 15 residues. V was pared by 5 bases and J by 10 bases, with 12 bases of the junction left unmatched. CDR3 DNA: TGCAGTGCTCCTCGGACTAGCGGGATGCGTGGCGAGCAGTTCTTC. This translates into CSAPRTSGMRGEQFF.

This clonotype was found many times. The chain links TRBV5-1 to TRBJ2-2; 9 bases match TRBD1. Germline V CDR1 and CDR2: SGHRS, YFSETQ. This CDR3 is 16 amino acids long. V was pared by 1 base and J by 7 bases, with 8 bases of the junction left unmatched. CDR3 nucleotide sequence: TGCGCCAGCAGCTTGACGGGACAGGGTTTGAACGGGGAGCTGTTTTTT. It yields the protein CASSLTGQGLNGELFF.

CDR3 sequence (DNA): TGTGCCAGCCGAACGGGACGGGGGAACACCGGGGAGCTGTTTTTT. It codes for CASRTGRGNTGELFF. The chain has TRBV18 and TRBJ2-2; TRBD1 or TRBD2 may be the D gene (5 bases each). V shed 8 bases and J shed 1 base, with 14 bases lying between them. Germline V CDR1 and CDR2: KGHSH, LQKENI. The length of the CDR3 is 15 residues.

The CDR3 spells CASSIRQGRPYNQPQHF. For the CDR3, the DNA is TGTGCCAGCAGCATTCGACAGGGCCGCCCTTACAATCAGCCCCAGCATTTT. The chain couples TRBV7-2 to TRBJ1-5, with 7 positions matching TRBD1. The V and J ends lost 5 bases and 3 bases, in that order; junction bases with no gene match: 13. The germline V gene encodes CDR1 SGHTA and CDR2 FQGNSA. The CDR3 totals 17 residues.